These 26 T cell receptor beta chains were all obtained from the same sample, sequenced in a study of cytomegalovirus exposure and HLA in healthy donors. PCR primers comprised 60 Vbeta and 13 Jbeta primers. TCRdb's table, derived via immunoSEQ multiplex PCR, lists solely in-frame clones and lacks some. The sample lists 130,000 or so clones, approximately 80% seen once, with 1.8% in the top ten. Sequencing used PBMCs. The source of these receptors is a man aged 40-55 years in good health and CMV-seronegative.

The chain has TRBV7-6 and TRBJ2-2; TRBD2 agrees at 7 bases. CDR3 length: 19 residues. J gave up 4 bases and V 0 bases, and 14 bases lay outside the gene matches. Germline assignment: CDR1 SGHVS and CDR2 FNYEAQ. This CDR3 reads CASSLAPRVRELRTGELFF. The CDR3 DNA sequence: TGTGCCAGCAGCTTAGCCCCGAGGGTGCGGGAGCTACGCACCGGGGAGCTGTTTTTT.

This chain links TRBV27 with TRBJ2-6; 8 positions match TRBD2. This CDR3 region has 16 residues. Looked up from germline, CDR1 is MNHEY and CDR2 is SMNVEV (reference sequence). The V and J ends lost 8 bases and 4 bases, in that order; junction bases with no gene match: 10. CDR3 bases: TGTGCCAGCGGGGGGACTAGACGTTCCGGGGCCAACGTCCTGACTTTC. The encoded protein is CASGGTRRSGANVLTF.

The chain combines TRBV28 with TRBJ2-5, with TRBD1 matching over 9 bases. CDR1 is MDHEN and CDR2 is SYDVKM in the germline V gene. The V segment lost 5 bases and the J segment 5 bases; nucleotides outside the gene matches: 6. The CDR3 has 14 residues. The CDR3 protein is CASSQTQGAETQYF. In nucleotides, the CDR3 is TGTGCCAGCAGTCAAACACAGGGGGCGGAGACCCAGTACTTC.

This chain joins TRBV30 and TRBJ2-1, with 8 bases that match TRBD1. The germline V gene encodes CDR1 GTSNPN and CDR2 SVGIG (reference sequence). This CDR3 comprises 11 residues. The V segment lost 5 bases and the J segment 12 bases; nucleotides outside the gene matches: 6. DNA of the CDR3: TGTGCCTGGGGGACAGGACCGGGGCAGTTCTTC. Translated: CAWGTGPGQFF. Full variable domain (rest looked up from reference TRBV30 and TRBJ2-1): SQTIHQWPATLVQPVGSPLSLECTVEGTSNPNLYWYRQAAGRGLQLLFYSVGIGQISSEVPQNLSASRPQDRQFILSSKKLLLSDSGFYLCAWGTGPGQFFGPGTRLTVL.

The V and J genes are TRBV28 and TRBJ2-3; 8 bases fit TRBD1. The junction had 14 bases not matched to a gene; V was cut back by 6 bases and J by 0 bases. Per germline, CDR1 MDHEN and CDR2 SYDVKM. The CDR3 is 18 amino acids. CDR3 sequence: CASSSTKNNRGSTDTQYF. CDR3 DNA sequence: TGTGCCAGCAGCTCAACGAAAAATAACAGGGGGAGCACAGATACGCAGTATTTT.

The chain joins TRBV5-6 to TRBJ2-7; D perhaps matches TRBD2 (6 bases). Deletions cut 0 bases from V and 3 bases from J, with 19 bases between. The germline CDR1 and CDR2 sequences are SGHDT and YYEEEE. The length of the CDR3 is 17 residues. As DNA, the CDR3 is TGTGCCAGCAGCTTGGGTGGGGGTGGGGACTGGGACTACGAGCAGTACTTC. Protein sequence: CASSLGGGGDWDYEQYF.

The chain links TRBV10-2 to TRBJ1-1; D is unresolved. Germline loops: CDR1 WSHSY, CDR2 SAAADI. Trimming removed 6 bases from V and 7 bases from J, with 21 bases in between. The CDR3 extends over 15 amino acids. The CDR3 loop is CASRAGVPVSGEAFF. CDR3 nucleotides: TGCGCCAGCAGAGCCGGGGTGCCCGTATCGGGTGAAGCTTTCTTT.

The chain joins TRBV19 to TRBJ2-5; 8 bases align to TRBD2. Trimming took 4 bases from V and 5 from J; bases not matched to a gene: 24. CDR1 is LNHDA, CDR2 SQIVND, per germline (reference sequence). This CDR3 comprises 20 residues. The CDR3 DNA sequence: TGTGCCAGTAGTAAAACCCCCTTCTCAGCGGGGGCCTCCGTAAGGGAGACCCAGTACTTC. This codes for CASSKTPFSAGASVRETQYF.

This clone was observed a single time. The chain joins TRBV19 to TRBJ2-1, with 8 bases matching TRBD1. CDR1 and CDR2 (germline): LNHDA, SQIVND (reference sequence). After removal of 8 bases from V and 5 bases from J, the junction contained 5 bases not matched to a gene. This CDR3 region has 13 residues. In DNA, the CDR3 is TGTGCCAGTCAATACAGGGGGGACAATGAGCAGTTCTTC. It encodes CASQYRGDNEQFF.

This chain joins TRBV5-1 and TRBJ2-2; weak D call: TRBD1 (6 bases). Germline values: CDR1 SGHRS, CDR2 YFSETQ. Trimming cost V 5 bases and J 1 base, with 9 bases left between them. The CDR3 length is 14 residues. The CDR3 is CASRSGQNTGELFF. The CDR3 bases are TGCGCCAGCAGATCGGGACAGAACACCGGGGAGCTGTTTTTT.

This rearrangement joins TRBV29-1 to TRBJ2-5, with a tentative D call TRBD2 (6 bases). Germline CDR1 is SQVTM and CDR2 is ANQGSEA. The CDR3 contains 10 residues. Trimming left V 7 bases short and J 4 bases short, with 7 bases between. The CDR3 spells CSAGGETQYF. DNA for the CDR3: TGCAGCGCCGGGGGAGAGACCCAGTACTTC.

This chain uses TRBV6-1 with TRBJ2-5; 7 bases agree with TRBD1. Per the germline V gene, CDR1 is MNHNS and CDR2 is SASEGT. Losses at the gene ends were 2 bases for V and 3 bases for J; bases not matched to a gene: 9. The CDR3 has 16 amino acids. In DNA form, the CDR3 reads TGTGCCAGCAGTGAAAGTCCCCGACAGGGAAAAGAGACCCAGTACTTC. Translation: CASSESPRQGKETQYF.

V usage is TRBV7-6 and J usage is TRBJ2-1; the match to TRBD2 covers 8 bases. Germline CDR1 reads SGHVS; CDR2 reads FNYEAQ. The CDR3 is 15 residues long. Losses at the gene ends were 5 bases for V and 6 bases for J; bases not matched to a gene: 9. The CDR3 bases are TGTGCCAGCAGCCAGAGCGGGAGCGCGGTCAATGAGCAGTTCTTC. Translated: CASSQSGSAVNEQFF.

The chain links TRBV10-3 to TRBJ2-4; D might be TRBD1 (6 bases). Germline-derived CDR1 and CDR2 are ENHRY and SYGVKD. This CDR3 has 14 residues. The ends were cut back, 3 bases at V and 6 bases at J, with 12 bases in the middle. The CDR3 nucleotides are TGTGCCATCAGTGATGCAGGGGTGGCAAACATTCAGTACTTC. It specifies CAISDAGVANIQYF.

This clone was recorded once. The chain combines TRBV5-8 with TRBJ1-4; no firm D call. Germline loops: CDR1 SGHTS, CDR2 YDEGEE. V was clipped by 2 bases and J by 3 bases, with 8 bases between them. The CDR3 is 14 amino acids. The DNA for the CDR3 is TGTGCCAGCAGCTTATCCGGGGCTAATGAAAAACTGTTTTTT. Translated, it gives CASSLSGANEKLFF.

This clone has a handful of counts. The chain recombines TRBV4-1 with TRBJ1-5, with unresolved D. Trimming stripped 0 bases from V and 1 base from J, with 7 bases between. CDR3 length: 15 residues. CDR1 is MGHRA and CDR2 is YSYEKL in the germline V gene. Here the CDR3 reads CASSQDAWSNQPQHF. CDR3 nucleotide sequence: TGCGCCAGCAGCCAAGATGCGTGGAGCAATCAGCCCCAGCATTTT.

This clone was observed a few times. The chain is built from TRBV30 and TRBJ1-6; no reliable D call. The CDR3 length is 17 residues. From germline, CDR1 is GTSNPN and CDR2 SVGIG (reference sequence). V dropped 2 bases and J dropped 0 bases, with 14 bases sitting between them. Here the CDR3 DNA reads TGTGCCTGGAGTAGAGAAGAGTCTAGCTCCTATAATTCACCCCTCCACTTT. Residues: CAWSREESSSYNSPLHF.

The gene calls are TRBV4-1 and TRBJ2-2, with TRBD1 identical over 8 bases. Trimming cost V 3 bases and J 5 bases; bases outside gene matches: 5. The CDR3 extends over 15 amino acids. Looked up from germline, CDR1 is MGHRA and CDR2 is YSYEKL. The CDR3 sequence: CASSQGGQVTGELFF. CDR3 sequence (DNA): TGCGCCAGCAGCCAGGGGGGACAGGTGACCGGGGAGCTGTTTTTT.

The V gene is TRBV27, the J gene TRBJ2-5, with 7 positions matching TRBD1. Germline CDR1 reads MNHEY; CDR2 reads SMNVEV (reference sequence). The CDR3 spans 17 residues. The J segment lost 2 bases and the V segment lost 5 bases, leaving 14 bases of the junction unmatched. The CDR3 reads CASSTTGLGRSQETQYF. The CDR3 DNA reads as TGTGCCAGCAGTACGACAGGGTTGGGAAGGTCACAAGAGACCCAGTACTTC.

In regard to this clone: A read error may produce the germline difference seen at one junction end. CDR3 loop: CSSSLGQGAGTGELFF. In DNA form, the CDR3 reads TGTTCCAGCAGCCTCGGACAGGGGGCAGGGACCGGGGAGCTGTTTTTT. J is TRBJ2-2 and V is TRBV7-9; 11 bases are a match to TRBD1. This CDR3 is built from 16 residues. CDR1 SEHNR and CDR2 FQNEAQ come from the germline V gene (reference sequence).

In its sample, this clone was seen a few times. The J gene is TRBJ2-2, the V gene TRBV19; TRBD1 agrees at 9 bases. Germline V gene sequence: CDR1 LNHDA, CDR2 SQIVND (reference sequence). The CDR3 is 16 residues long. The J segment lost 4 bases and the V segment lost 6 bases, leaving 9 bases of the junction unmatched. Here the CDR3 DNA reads TGTGCCAGTAGCAAACAGGGGGCGCGTAGCACCGGGGAGCTGTTTTTT. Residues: CASSKQGARSTGELFF.

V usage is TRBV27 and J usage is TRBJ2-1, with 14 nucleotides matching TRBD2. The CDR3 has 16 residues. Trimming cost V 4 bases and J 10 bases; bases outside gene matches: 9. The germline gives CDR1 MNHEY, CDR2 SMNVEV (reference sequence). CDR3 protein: CASSSSLGLAGVEQFF. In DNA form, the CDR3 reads TGTGCCAGCAGTTCTTCCTTGGGACTAGCGGGAGTCGAGCAGTTCTTC.

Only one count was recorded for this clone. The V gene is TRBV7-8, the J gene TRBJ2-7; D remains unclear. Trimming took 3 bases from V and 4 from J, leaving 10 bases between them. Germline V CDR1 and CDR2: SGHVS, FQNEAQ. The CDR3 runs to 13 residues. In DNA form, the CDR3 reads TGTGCCAGCAGCTTTAGCCAGCATTACGAGCAGTACTTC. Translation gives CASSFSQHYEQYF.

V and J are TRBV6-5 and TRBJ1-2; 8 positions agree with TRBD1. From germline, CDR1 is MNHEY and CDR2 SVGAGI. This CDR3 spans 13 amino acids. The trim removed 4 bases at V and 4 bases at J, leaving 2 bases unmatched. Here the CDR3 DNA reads TGTGCCAGCAGTTGGACAGGGTCCTATGGCTACACCTTC. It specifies CASSWTGSYGYTF.

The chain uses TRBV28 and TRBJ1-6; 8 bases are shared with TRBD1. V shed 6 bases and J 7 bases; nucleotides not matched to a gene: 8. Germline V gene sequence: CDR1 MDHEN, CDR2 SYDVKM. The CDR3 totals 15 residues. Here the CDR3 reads CASSQGQGENSPLHF. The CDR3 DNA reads TGTGCCAGCAGCCAAGGACAGGGTGAAAATTCACCCCTCCACTTT.

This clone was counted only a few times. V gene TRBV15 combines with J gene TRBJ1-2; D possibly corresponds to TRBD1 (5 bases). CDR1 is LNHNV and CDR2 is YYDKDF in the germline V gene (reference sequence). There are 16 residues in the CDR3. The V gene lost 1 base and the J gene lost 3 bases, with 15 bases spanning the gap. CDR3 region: CATSRVGGLWDYGYTF. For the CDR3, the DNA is TGTGCCACCAGCAGAGTGGGGGGTCTCTGGGACTATGGCTACACCTTC.